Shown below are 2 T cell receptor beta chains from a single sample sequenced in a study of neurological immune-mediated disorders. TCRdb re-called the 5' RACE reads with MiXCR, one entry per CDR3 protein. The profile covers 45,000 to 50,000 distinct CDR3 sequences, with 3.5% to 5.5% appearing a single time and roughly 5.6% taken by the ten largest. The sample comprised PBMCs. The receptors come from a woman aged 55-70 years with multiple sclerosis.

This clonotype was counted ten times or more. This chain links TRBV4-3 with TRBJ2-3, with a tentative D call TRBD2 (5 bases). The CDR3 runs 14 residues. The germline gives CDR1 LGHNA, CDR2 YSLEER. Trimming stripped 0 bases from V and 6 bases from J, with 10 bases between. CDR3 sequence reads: CASSQEYGMDTQYF. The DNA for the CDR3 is TGCGCCAGCAGCCAAGAATACGGGATGGATACGCAGTATTTT.

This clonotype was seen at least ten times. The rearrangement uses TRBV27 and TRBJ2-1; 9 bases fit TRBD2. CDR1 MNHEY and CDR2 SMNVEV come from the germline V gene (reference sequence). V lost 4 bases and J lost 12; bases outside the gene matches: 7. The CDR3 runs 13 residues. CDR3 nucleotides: TGTGCCAGCAGTTCCCTAGCGGGAATGAGGCAGTTCTTC. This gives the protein CASSSLAGMRQFF.